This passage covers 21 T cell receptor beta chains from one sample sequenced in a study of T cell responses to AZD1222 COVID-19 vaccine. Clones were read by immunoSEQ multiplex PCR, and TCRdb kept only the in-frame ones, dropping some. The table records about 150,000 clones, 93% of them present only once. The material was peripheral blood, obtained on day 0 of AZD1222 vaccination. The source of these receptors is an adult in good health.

The DNA of the CDR3 is TGTGCCAGCACCCGGACAGTTTCGTCCTACGAGCAGTACTTC. Protein product: CASTRTVSSYEQYF. The chain has TRBV2 and TRBJ2-7; perhaps TRBD1 as D (6 bases). This CDR3 comprises 14 residues. The germline V gene encodes CDR1 SNHLY and CDR2 FYNNEI. Trimming pared 7 bases from V and 1 base from J, leaving 14 bases between.

CDR3 loop: CASSYKGNTEAFF. The CDR3 region has the DNA TGTGCCAGCAGTTATAAGGGGAACACTGAAGCTTTCTTT. This chain connects TRBV6-6 to TRBJ1-1; D unclear. Trimming pared 3 bases from V and 1 base from J, leaving 6 bases between. Germline V CDR1 and CDR2: MNHNY, SVGAGI (reference sequence). The length of the CDR3 is 13 residues.

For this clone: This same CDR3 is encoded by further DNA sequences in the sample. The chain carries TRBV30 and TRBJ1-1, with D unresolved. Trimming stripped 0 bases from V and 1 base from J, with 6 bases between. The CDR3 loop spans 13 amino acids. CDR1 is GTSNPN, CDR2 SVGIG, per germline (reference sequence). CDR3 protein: CAWSVRGNTEAFF. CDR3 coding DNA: TGTGCCTGGAGTGTACGGGGGAACACTGAAGCTTTCTTT.

CDR3 sequence reads: CASSPSQGPYNEQFF. For the CDR3, the DNA is TGTGCCAGCAGCCCAAGTCAGGGCCCATACAATGAGCAGTTCTTC. The gene calls are TRBV7-6 and TRBJ2-1; TRBD1 might be the D (5 bases). The ends were cut back, 5 bases at V and 4 bases at J, with 15 bases in the middle. The CDR3 totals 15 residues. Per germline, CDR1 SGHVS and CDR2 FNYEAQ.

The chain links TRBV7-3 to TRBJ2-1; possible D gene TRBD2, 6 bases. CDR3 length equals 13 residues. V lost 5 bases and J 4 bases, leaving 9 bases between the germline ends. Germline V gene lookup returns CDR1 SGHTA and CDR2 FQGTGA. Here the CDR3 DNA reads TGTGCCAGCAGCGCCGGGACTTACAATGAGCAGTTCTTC. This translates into CASSAGTYNEQFF.

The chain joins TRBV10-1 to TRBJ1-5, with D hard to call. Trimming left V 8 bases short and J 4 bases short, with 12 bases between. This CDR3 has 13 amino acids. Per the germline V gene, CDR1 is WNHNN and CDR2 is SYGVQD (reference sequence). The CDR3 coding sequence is TGCGCCAGCGGAAACTCGGGGAATCAGCCCCAGCATTTT. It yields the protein CASGNSGNQPQHF.

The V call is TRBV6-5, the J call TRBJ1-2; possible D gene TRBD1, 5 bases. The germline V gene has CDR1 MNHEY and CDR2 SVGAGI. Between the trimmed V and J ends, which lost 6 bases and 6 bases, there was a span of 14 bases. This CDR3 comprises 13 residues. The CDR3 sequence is CASRAPAGDGYTF. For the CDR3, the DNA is TGTGCCAGCAGGGCACCGGCGGGGGATGGCTACACCTTC.

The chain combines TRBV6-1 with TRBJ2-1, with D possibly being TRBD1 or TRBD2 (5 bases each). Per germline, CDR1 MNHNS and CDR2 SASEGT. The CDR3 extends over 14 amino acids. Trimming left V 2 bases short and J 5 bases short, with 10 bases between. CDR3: CASSEILGDNEQFF. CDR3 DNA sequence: TGTGCCAGCAGTGAAATACTGGGGGACAATGAGCAGTTCTTC.

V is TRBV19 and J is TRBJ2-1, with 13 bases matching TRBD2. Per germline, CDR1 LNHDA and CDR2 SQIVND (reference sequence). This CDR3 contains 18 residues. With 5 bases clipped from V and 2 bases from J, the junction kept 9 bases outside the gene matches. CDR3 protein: CASSATLTSGRAYNEQFF. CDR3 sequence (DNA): TGTGCCAGTAGTGCTACCCTTACTAGCGGGAGGGCCTACAATGAGCAGTTCTTC.

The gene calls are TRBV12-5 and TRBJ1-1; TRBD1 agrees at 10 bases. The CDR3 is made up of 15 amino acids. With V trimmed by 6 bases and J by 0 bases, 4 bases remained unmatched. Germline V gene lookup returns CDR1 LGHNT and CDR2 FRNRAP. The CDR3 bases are TGTGCTAGTGGCCCCGGGACAGGGGTGAACACTGAAGCTTTCTTT. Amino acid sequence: CASGPGTGVNTEAFF.

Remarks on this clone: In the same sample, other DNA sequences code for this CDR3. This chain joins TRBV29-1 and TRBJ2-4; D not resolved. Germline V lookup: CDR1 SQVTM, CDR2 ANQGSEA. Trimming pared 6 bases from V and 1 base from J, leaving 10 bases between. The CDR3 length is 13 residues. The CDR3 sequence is CSVPDGAKNIQYF. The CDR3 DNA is TGCAGCGTCCCGGACGGGGCCAAAAACATTCAGTACTTC.

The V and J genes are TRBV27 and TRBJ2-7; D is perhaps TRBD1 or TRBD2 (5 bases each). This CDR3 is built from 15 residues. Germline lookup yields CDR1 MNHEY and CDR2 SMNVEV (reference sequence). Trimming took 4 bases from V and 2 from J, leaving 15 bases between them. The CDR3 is CASSSPGRSTYEQYF. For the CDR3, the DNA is TGTGCCAGCAGTTCTCCGGGACGGAGTACCTACGAGCAGTACTTC.

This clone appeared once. Written as DNA, the CDR3 is TGTGCCAGCAGCGGCTACACCTTC. It encodes CASSGYTF. This chain links TRBV2 with TRBJ1-2, with no clear D. CDR3 length: 8 residues. CDR1 and CDR2 (germline): SNHLY, FYNNEI. V was clipped by 6 bases and J by 8 bases, with 1 base between them.

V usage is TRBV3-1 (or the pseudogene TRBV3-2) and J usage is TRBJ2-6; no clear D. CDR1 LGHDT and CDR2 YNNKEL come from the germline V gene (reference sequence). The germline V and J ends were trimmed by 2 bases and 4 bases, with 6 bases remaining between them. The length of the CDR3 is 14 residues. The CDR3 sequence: CASSQSSGANVLTF. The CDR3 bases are TGTGCCAGCAGCCAATCTTCAGGGGCCAACGTCCTGACTTTC.

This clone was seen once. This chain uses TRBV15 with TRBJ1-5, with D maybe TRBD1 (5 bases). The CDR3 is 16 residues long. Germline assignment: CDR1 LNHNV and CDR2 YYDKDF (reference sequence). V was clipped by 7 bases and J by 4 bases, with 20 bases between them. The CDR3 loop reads CATTTLPGTPNQPQHF. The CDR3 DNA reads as TGTGCCACCACCACCCTTCCCGGGACCCCAAATCAGCCCCAGCATTTT.

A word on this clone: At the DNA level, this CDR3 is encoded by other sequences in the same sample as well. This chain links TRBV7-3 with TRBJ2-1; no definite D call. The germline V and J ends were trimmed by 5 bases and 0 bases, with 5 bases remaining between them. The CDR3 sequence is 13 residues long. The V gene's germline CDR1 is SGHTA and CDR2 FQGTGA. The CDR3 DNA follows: TGTGCCAGCAGCCTAGGCTCCTACAATGAGCAGTTCTTC. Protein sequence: CASSLGSYNEQFF.

This chain's CDR3 is CASSFRTEQVAGQFF. The CDR3 nucleotides are TGTGCCAGCAGCTTTAGGACGGAGCAAGTCGCGGGGCAGTTCTTC. The gene calls are TRBV9 and TRBJ2-1; weak D call: TRBD2 (5 bases). Germline CDR1 SGDLS, CDR2 YYNGEE. The CDR3 is made up of 15 amino acids. Trimming shortened V by 4 bases and J by 12 bases, and 23 bases separated the two germline ends.

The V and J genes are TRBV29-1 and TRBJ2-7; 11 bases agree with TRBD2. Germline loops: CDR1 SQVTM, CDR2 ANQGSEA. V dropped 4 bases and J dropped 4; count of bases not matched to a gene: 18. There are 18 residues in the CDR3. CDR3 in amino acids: CSVGAHGLTSGSRYEQYF. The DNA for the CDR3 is TGCAGCGTTGGGGCCCATGGGTTAACTAGCGGGAGTCGTTACGAGCAGTACTTC.

In DNA form, the CDR3 reads TGTGCCATCAGTGCCGGGGAGTCCTATGGCTACACCTTC. It yields the protein CAISAGESYGYTF. The J gene is TRBJ1-2, the V gene TRBV10-3; D remains ambiguous. The CDR3 is made up of 13 amino acids. V dropped 4 bases and J dropped 4 bases, with 10 bases sitting between them. Germline CDR1 reads ENHRY; CDR2 reads SYGVKD.

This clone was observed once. This chain's CDR3 is CASSPTGFTANYGYTF. In DNA, the CDR3 is TGTGCCAGCAGTCCGACAGGGTTTACAGCTAACTATGGCTACACCTTC. V is TRBV27 and J is TRBJ1-2, with TRBD1 identical over 7 bases. The V and J ends lost 5 bases and 0 bases, in that order; junction bases with no gene match: 9. CDR1 and CDR2 from the germline V gene are MNHEY and SMNVEV (reference sequence). The CDR3 loop spans 16 amino acids.

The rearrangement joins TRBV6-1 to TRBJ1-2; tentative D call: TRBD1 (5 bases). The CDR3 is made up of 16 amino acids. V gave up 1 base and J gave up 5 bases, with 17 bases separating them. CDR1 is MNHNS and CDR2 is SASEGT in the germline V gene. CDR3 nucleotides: TGTGCCAGCAGTGAAGAGGAGGGCAGGGTGGGATATGGCTACACCTTC. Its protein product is CASSEEEGRVGYGYTF.